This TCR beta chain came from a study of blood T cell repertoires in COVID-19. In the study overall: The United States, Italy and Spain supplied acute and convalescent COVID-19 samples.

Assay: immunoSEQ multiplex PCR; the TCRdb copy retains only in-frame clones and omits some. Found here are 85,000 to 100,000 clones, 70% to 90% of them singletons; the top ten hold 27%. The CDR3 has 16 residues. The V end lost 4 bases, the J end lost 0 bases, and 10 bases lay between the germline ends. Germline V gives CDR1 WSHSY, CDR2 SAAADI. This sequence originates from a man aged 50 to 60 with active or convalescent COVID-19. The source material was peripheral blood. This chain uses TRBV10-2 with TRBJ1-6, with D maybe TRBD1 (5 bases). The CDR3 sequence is CASSVQASSYNSPLHF. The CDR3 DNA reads TGCGCCAGCAGTGTACAGGCCAGCTCCTATAATTCACCCCTCCACTTT.